A selection of T cell receptor beta chains follows, all from one sample in a study of blood T cell repertoires in COVID-19. Libraries were prepared by immunoSEQ multiplex PCR; TCRdb keeps only in-frame clonotypes and omits some of them. The repertoire holds some 370,000 clones, with roughly 90% as singletons. The sequencing sample was made of peripheral blood. These receptors came from a man in his late teens or twenties with active or convalescent COVID-19. The CDR3 runs from the conserved cysteine through the conserved F or W. A D gene is named only where the DNA matches it firmly. Part of the rows lack a size; the others show once, few, many or a class for expanded clones.

V gene: TRBV25-1; D gene: -; J gene: TRBJ1-1; clone size: -; CDR3 protein: CASSVTMNTEAFF; CDR3 DNA: TGTGCCAGCAGTGTAACAATGAACACTGAAGCTTTCTTT
V gene: TRBV7-8; D gene: -; J gene: TRBJ2-7; clone size: -; CDR3 protein: CASSLERGNYEQYF; CDR3 DNA: TGTGCCAGCAGCTTAGAACGGGGGAACTACGAGCAGTACTTC
V gene: TRBV3-1/TRBV3-2; D gene: -; J gene: TRBJ1-1; clone size: -; CDR3 protein: CDTGMNTEAFF; CDR3 DNA: TGCGATACAGGGATGAACACTGAAGCTTTCTTT
V gene: TRBV7-3; D gene: TRBD2; J gene: TRBJ2-3; clone size: once; CDR3 protein: CASSPSGRGAADTQYF; CDR3 DNA: TGTGCCAGCAGCCCAAGCGGGCGGGGGGCCGCAGATACGCAGTATTTT
V gene: TRBV7-2; D gene: -; J gene: TRBJ2-5; clone size: -; CDR3 protein: CASSLAGHQETQYF; CDR3 DNA: TGTGCCAGCAGCTTGGCGGGACACCAAGAGACCCAGTACTTC
V gene: TRBV7-2; D gene: -; J gene: TRBJ1-3; clone size: -; CDR3 protein: CASSLAGTGNTIYF; CDR3 DNA: TGTGCCAGCAGCTTGGCAGGAACTGGAAACACCATATATTTT
V gene: TRBV2; D gene: -; J gene: TRBJ1-1; clone size: -; CDR3 protein: CASIPRDTKNTEAFF; CDR3 DNA: TGTGCCAGCATACCCCGGGACACCAAGAACACTGAAGCTTTCTTT
V gene: TRBV5-1; D gene: -; J gene: TRBJ1-1; clone size: -; CDR3 protein: CASSLERGRLNTEAFF; CDR3 DNA: TGCGCCAGCAGCTTGGAAAGGGGCAGATTGAACACTGAAGCTTTCTTT
V gene: TRBV6-2/TRBV6-3; D gene: -; J gene: TRBJ2-1; clone size: -; CDR3 protein: CASSYSLAYNEQFF; CDR3 DNA: TGTGCCAGCAGTTACTCTCTAGCCTACAATGAGCAGTTCTTC
V gene: TRBV27; D gene: -; J gene: TRBJ1-1; clone size: once; CDR3 protein: CASSTQGINTEAFF; CDR3 DNA: TGTGCCAGCAGTACACAGGGAATAAACACTGAAGCTTTCTTT